These 13 T cell receptor beta chains came from one sample sequenced in a study of blood T cell repertoires in COVID-19. Produced via immunoSEQ multiplex PCR; TCRdb's table is partial and in-frame only. The repertoire holds a few hundred thousand clones, with approximately 86% as singletons. Specimen: peripheral blood. Source of these receptors: a man younger than 35 with active or convalescent COVID-19.

Worth noting for this clone: A much larger clone lies one base from this, so it may be a read error. The V and J genes are TRBV6-5 and TRBJ2-6; D gene ambiguous. CDR3 length equals 15 residues. The germline CDR1 and CDR2 sequences are MNHEY and SVGAGI. Trimming removed 5 bases from V and 0 bases from J, with 8 bases in between. CDR3 loop: CASSIMSSGANVLTF. In nucleotides, the CDR3 is TGTGCCAGCAGTATTATGAGCTCTGGGGCCAACGTCCTGACTTTC.

V and J are TRBV28 and TRBJ1-6; D gene uncertain. Germline CDR1 and CDR2: MDHEN and SYDVKM. The V end lost 7 bases, the J end lost 6 bases, and 25 bases lay between the germline ends. This CDR3 has 18 amino acids. The CDR3: CASTLLLDSTPPNSPLHF. The CDR3, as DNA: TGTGCCAGCACACTCCTCCTAGACTCGACGCCACCTAATTCACCCCTCCACTTT.

CDR3 bases: TGCGCCAGCAGCTTGGAAGGACAGGGGTGGGAGACCCAGTACTTC. Amino acid sequence: CASSLEGQGWETQYF. J is TRBJ2-5 and V is TRBV5-1; 9 positions agree with TRBD1. The trim removed 0 bases at V and 5 bases at J, leaving 5 bases unmatched. Germline values: CDR1 SGHRS, CDR2 YFSETQ. The CDR3 runs 15 residues. Together with reference TRBV5-1 and TRBJ2-5, the CDR3 gives the full variable domain: KAGVTQTPRYLIKTRGQQVTLSCSPISGHRSVSWYQQTPGQGLQFLFEYFSETQRNKGNFPGRFSGRQFSNSRSEMNVSTLELGDSALYLCASSLEGQGWETQYFGPGTRLLVL.

This clone showed up just a few times. The chain carries TRBV7-9 and TRBJ2-5, with D hard to call. Trimming took 0 bases from V and 10 from J, leaving 6 bases between them. The length of the CDR3 is 11 residues. From germline, CDR1 is SEHNR and CDR2 FQNEAQ (reference sequence). The CDR3 DNA sequence: TGTGCCAGCAGCTTAGCCCTAGGCCAGTACTTC. Its protein is CASSLALGQYF.

In its sample, this clone was seen a few times. The chain couples TRBV11-2 to TRBJ2-1; weak D call: TRBD1 (5 bases). Deletions cut 5 bases from V and 0 bases from J, with 14 bases between. Germline V gene data show CDR1 as SGHAT and CDR2 as FQNNGV. The CDR3 sequence is 16 residues long. The CDR3 DNA reads TGTGCCAGCAGCGTCAGGGCCGACAGCTCCTACAATGAGCAGTTCTTC. This gives the protein CASSVRADSSYNEQFF.

This CDR3 is CASSRTPGELFF. CDR3 nucleotide sequence: TGTGCCAGCAGTAGAACTCCCGGGGAGCTGTTTTTT. The chain has TRBV6-5 and TRBJ2-2; no clear D gene. V dropped 5 bases and J dropped 6 bases, with 7 bases sitting between them. CDR1 is MNHEY and CDR2 is SVGAGI in the germline V gene. CDR3 length: 12 residues.

This chain's CDR3 is CASSLTQGGGYGYTF. Here the CDR3 DNA reads TGCGCCAGCAGCTTGACACAGGGTGGCGGCTATGGCTACACCTTC. The chain carries TRBV5-1 and TRBJ1-2; the D gene is possibly TRBD1 (6 bases). The ends were cut back, 1 base at V and 4 bases at J, with 14 bases in the middle. In germline, CDR1 is SGHRS, CDR2 YFSETQ. The CDR3 length is 15 residues.

The rearrangement joins TRBV7-8 to TRBJ2-7, with D maybe TRBD1 (6 bases). The CDR3 runs to 18 residues. With 3 bases removed from V and 0 bases from J, the gap between germline ends came to 21 bases. From germline, CDR1 is SGHVS and CDR2 FQNEAQ. This chain's CDR3 is CASSFARKELTGSYEQYF. The CDR3 DNA is TGTGCCAGCAGCTTTGCCCGGAAGGAACTGACAGGCTCCTACGAGCAGTACTTC. Supplemented by reference TRBV7-8 and TRBJ2-7, the full variable domain reads GAGVSQSPRYKVAKRGQDVALRCDPISGHVSLFWYQQALGQGPEFLTYFQNEAQLDKSGLPSDRFFAERPEGSVSTLKIQRTQQEDSAVYLCASSFARKELTGSYEQYFGPGTRLTVT.

The chain is built from TRBV19 and TRBJ2-5; TRBD2 agrees at 9 bases. The germline V gene encodes CDR1 LNHDA and CDR2 SQIVND (reference sequence). There are 16 residues in the CDR3. The V and J ends lost 3 bases and 4 bases, in that order; junction bases with no gene match: 9. The CDR3, as DNA: TGTGCCAGTAGTATGGGGGGCCTAGCGGGAAGAGAGACCCAGTACTTC. Its protein is CASSMGGLAGRETQYF.

The chain's CDR3 is CASSRGGPYEQYF. The CDR3 region has the DNA TGTGCCAGCAGCCGCGGGGGACCCTACGAGCAGTACTTC. The chain couples TRBV5-4 to TRBJ2-7; the match to TRBD2 covers 7 bases. Germline V gene lookup returns CDR1 SGHNT and CDR2 YYREEE (reference sequence). The CDR3 is 13 residues long. With 4 bases clipped from V and 2 bases from J, the junction kept 3 bases outside the gene matches.

The rearrangement links TRBV7-9 to TRBJ1-1; 7 bases match TRBD1. The CDR3 has 15 residues. Trimming at V came to 4 bases and at J to 1 base, leaving 6 bases not matched to a gene. Germline CDR1 reads SEHNR; CDR2 reads FQNEAQ (reference sequence). For the CDR3, the DNA is TGTGCCAGCAGCTCTCGGACAGGACCGAACACTGAAGCTTTCTTT. Its protein is CASSSRTGPNTEAFF.

The CDR3: CASSKSRNYGYTF. The CDR3 region has the DNA TGTGCCAGCAGTAAAAGCCGGAACTATGGCTACACCTTC. This chain connects TRBV28 to TRBJ1-2; D is uncertain. Germline CDR1 and CDR2: MDHEN and SYDVKM. This CDR3 region has 13 residues. Deletions cut 5 bases from V and 2 bases from J, with 9 bases between.

The genes are TRBV2 and TRBJ1-2; 8 bases map to TRBD1. CDR1 and CDR2 from the germline V gene are SNHLY and FYNNEI. The CDR3 consists of 16 residues. V was clipped by 9 bases and J by 4 bases; unmatched bases: 16. Here the CDR3 reads CARGRDRIRRIYGYTF. The CDR3 DNA reads TGTGCCAGGGGTAGGGACAGGATTCGGAGGATCTATGGCTACACCTTC.